This TCR beta chain was found in a study of cytomegalovirus exposure and HLA in healthy donors. Primers: 60 Vbeta forward and 13 Jbeta reverse. Clones were read by immunoSEQ multiplex PCR, and TCRdb kept only the in-frame ones, dropping some. This sample has some 130,000 clones; roughly 83% occur once, and the top ten carry 1.5%. The study's findings and limits: When the data were analyzed later, several of the most significant clusters appeared to be linked to common viral pathogens.

Remarks on this clone: Antigen specificity is unknown.

This clonotype was sampled from a man aged 40-55 years in good health and CMV-seronegative. What was sequenced was PBMCs.

The CDR3 DNA reads as TGTGCCAGCAGCGTAGATTGGCGGGGGGGCGGCGGGGAGCTGTTTTTT. Translating it yields CASSVDWRGGGGELFF. The chain employs TRBV9 and TRBJ2-2; 9 bases line up with TRBD2. The germline V gene encodes CDR1 SGDLS and CDR2 YYNGEE. The CDR3 covers 16 residues. Trimming cost V 0 bases and J 7 bases; bases outside gene matches: 7.